What follows is one TCR beta chain and its context. The antigen remains unidentified. The CDR3 is 15 residues long. From germline, CDR1 is SNHLY and CDR2 FYNNEI. With 6 bases clipped from V and 0 bases from J, the junction kept 5 bases outside the gene matches. These data are taken from a study of shared clonotypes between healthy human individuals. Replicate PCRs for sorted subsets used around 200 ng DNA; this equaled 25,000 to 30,000 T cell genomes. TCRdb keeps only in-frame clones here, not all; method: immunoSEQ multiplex PCR. Of over a million clones in the sample, approximately 70% were seen once. Study-level points and caveats: Rarefaction analysis demonstrated incomplete sorted-subset sequencing notwithstanding large depth. Relative to clonotypes present in all four donors, those not shared had lower generation probabilities. Among the subsets, naive ones generally showed larger estimated richness than memory ones.

Sequenced sample: memory CD4+ T cells sorted from blood. Specified subset: CD45RA-negative fraction. This receptor was taken from a man younger than 30 in good health. The chain has TRBV2 and TRBJ2-3; 8 nucleotides agree with TRBD1. CDR3 sequence (DNA): TGTGCCAGCAGGGATAGGACAGGGAGCACAGATACGCAGTATTTT. Encoded protein: CASRDRTGSTDTQYF.